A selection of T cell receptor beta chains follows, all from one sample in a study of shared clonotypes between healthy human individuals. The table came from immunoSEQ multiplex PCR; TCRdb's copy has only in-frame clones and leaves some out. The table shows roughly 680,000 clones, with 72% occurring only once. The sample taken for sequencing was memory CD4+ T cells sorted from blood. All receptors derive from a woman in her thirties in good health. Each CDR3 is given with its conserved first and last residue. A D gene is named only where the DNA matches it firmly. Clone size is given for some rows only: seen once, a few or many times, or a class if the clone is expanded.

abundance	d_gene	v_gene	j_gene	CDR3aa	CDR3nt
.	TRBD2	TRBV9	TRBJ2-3	CASSVAGSGVDTQYF	TGTGCCAGCAGCGTAGCCGGTAGCGGGGTCGATACGCAGTATTTT
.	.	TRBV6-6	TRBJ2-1	CASRTGVTYNEQFF	TGTGCCAGCAGGACGGGAGTGACCTACAATGAGCAGTTCTTC
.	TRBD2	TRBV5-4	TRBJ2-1	CASSGEGSYNEQFF	TGTGCCAGCAGTGGGGAGGGCTCCTACAATGAGCAGTTCTTC
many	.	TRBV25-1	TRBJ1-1	CASSESQGGGTEAFF	TGTGCCAGCAGTGAGTCGCAGGGTGGGGGCACTGAAGCTTTCTTT
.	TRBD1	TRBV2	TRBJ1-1	CASRGQGRTEAFF	TGTGCCAGCAGGGGACAGGGTAGGACTGAAGCTTTCTTT
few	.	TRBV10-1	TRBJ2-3	CASSREITDTQYF	TGCGCCAGCAGCAGGGAGATCACAGATACGCAGTATTTT
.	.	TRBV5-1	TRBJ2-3	CASSWGDSRTDTQYF	TGCGCCAGCAGCTGGGGGGACAGTAGAACAGATACGCAGTATTTT
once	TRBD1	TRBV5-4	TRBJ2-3	CASSLETGGTDTQYF	TGTGCCAGCAGCCTGGAGACAGGGGGCACAGATACGCAGTATTTT
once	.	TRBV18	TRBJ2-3	CASLSTDTQYF	TGTGCCAGCCTTAGCACAGATACGCAGTATTTT
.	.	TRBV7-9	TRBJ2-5	CASSLGGSNRETQYF	TGTGCCAGCAGCTTAGGGGGATCCAATCGAGAGACCCAGTACTTC
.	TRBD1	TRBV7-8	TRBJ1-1	CASSQNRGRNTEAFF	TGTGCCAGCAGCCAAAACAGGGGACGGAACACTGAAGCTTTCTTT
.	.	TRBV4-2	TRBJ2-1	CASSQDLAVYNEQFF	TGTGCCAGCAGCCAAGATCTGGCGGTATACAATGAGCAGTTCTTC
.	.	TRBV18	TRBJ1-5	CASSGQINQPQHF	TGTGCCAGCTCAGGTCAGATCAATCAGCCCCAGCATTTT
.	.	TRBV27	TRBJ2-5	CALYPAQQGCRVQETQYF	TGTGCCCTGTATCCAGCACAGCAGGGATGTAGGGTTCAAGAGACCCAGTACTTC
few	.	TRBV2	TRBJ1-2	CASRIGVNYGYTF	TGTGCCAGCAGGATAGGGGTTAACTATGGCTACACCTTC
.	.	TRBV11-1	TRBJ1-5	CASSLDGNQPQHF	TGTGCCAGCAGCCTGGACGGCAATCAGCCCCAGCATTTT
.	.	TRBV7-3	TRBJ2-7	CASSPRWTPPKQQYF	TGTGCCAGCAGCCCCCGATGGACACCGCCTAAACAGCAGTACTTC